The rows below give T cell receptor beta chains drawn from one sample of a study of T-cell reconstitution after alpha-beta-depleted transplantation in children. TCRdb called the PCR reads again in MiXCR, with one record for every CDR3 protein. The sample carries fewer than 700,000 distinct CDR3 sequences, 13% recorded once. The sequencing used PBMCs, mostly from graft donor cells, collected 360 days after TCRalphabeta/CD19-depleted stem cell transplant. The receptor source for this set is a male patient younger than 18 who had a stem cell transplant for acute myeloid leukemia, so the T cells may come from the graft donor. Each CDR3 is given with its conserved first and last residue. A D gene is named only where the DNA matches it firmly. A row's size may be missing; if present it is once, few, many or a size class.

DNA,CDR3,V,D,length,J,size
TGTGCCAGCAGCCCCCCCAACTGGCAGACTTCCTACGAGCAGTACTTC,CASSPPNWQTSYEQYF,TRBV12-3/TRBV12-4,NA,16,TRBJ2-7,NA
TGTGCCAGCAGTCCTGACCTAGCGGGTTCGACCTACGAGCAGTACTTC,CASSPDLAGSTYEQYF,TRBV12-3/TRBV12-4,TRBD2,16,TRBJ2-7,many
TGTGCCAGCAGCCAGCCGGACTTAGCCAAAAACATTCAGTACTTC,CASSQPDLAKNIQYF,TRBV4-2,NA,15,TRBJ2-4,many
TGTGCCAGCAGCTTAGGTATGGCGCGGGGGGAGCAGTACTTC,CASSLGMARGEQYF,TRBV7-9,TRBD2,14,TRBJ2-7,NA
TGTGCCAGCAGTGACCGGACAGGTGGAAACATTCAGTACTTC,CASSDRTGGNIQYF,TRBV6-1,TRBD1,14,TRBJ2-4,few
TGTGCCAGCAGCTTAAACTGGCAGCCCCAGCATTTT,CASSLNWQPQHF,TRBV7-9,NA,12,TRBJ1-5,few
TGCAGCGTTGAAGCTAGCGCCGACTCCTACGAGCAGTACTTC,CSVEASADSYEQYF,TRBV29-1,NA,14,TRBJ2-7,NA
TGTGCCAGCTCAGATCAGGGCGGGCTCCTCTCCTACGAGCAGTACTTC,CASSDQGGLLSYEQYF,TRBV18,NA,16,TRBJ2-7,few
TGTGCCAGCAGCTCAAATCGTGGCAGAGAGTTCTTTAACACTGAAGCTTTCTTT,CASSSNRGREFFNTEAFF,TRBV11-2,NA,18,TRBJ1-1,NA
TGTGCCAGCAGTTACCCACAGGGACTGAACTATGGCTACACCTTC,CASSYPQGLNYGYTF,TRBV6-2/TRBV6-3,NA,15,TRBJ1-2,NA
TGTGCCAGCAGCTACGGACAGGGGGCGAACACCGGGGAGCTGTTTTTT,CASSYGQGANTGELFF,TRBV7-2,TRBD1,16,TRBJ2-2,many
TGTGCCAGTAGTCTCGCAGCGGGAGCGTCACAAGAGACCCAGTACTTC,CASSLAAGASQETQYF,TRBV19,TRBD2,16,TRBJ2-5,few
TGTGCCACCAGCAGAGATCGGAGCGGGGCCGGGGAGCTGTTTTTT,CATSRDRSGAGELFF,TRBV15,TRBD2,15,TRBJ2-2,many
TGCAGTGCCCCCGACAGGGGATGGAATACGCAGTATTTT,CSAPDRGWNTQYF,TRBV20-1,TRBD1,13,TRBJ2-3,many
TGTGCCAGCTGTACCGTGGGACAGGGTTACGAGCAGTACTTC,CASCTVGQGYEQYF,TRBV7-2,TRBD1,14,TRBJ2-7,NA
TGTGCCAGCAGCCAACCCGGGACTAGCGGGAGTTCGAACCCCTACAATGAGCAGTTCTTC,CASSQPGTSGSSNPYNEQFF,TRBV14,TRBD2,20,TRBJ2-1,NA
TGTGCCAGCATCCGGGAGGTAGTTGGGAACAATGAGCAGTTCTTC,CASIREVVGNNEQFF,TRBV11-2,TRBD2,15,TRBJ2-1,few
TGTGCCAGCAGTGAATTGCGGGGGATCGACTACGAGCAGTACTTC,CASSELRGIDYEQYF,TRBV25-1,TRBD2,15,TRBJ2-7,few
TGTGCCAGCAGCTCACTCGGACTAGCGGGACTACGCCCCTGGGGGGAGACCCAGTACTTC,CASSSLGLAGLRPWGETQYF,TRBV11-2,TRBD2,20,TRBJ2-5,few
TGTGCCAGCAGCGTAAAGCGGGAGACCGGGGAGCTGTTTTTT,CASSVKRETGELFF,TRBV9,TRBD2,14,TRBJ2-2,NA
TGTGCCGGCAGCCGCCCAGGCACCGGGGAGCTGTTTTTT,CAGSRPGTGELFF,TRBV7-2,NA,13,TRBJ2-2,NA
TGCGCCAGCAGCCAGAACGGGGCCCCGGGAGGGTACGAGCAGTACTTC,CASSQNGAPGGYEQYF,TRBV10-2,TRBD2,16,TRBJ2-7,NA
TGTGCCAGCAGCGTAGAGGGACTAGCGTTTGCTGAGCAGTTCTTC,CASSVEGLAFAEQFF,TRBV9,TRBD2,15,TRBJ2-1,few
TGTGCCAGCAGAGGGACAATTGCCTCCTACGAGCAGTACTTC,CASRGTIASYEQYF,TRBV7-8,NA,14,TRBJ2-7,many
TGTGCCAGCAGTTTTGATCCGGCGTTAGGCACAGATACGCAGTATTTT,CASSFDPALGTDTQYF,TRBV7-3,NA,16,TRBJ2-3,NA
TGTGCCACCAGTCGGGGACAGTCCTACAATGAGCAGTTCTTC,CATSRGQSYNEQFF,TRBV24-1,TRBD1,14,TRBJ2-1,NA
TGCAGTGCTAGAAAGACTAGCGGGAGCTACAATGAGCAGTTCTTC,CSARKTSGSYNEQFF,TRBV20-1,TRBD2,15,TRBJ2-1,NA
TGTGCCAGCAGCCCTACTAGACAGGCGATCTCCTACGAGCAGTACTTC,CASSPTRQAISYEQYF,TRBV5-6,NA,16,TRBJ2-7,few
TGTGCCAGCAGCTGGGACCGGGACCCAGATCTCAACGAGCAGTACTTC,CASSWDRDPDLNEQYF,TRBV7-8,NA,16,TRBJ2-7,NA
TGCGCCAGCAGCCCCGGGACGGGTGAAAAACTGTTTTTT,CASSPGTGEKLFF,TRBV5-1,NA,13,TRBJ1-4,few
TGTGCCAGCAGGTCGGGACAGACACAGTTCTTC,CASRSGQTQFF,TRBV12-3/TRBV12-4,TRBD1,11,TRBJ2-1,few
TGTGCCAGCAGCTTAAGGTTTCAAGAGACCCAGTACTTC,CASSLRFQETQYF,TRBV7-6,NA,13,TRBJ2-5,few
TGCAGTGCTACCCTCATAAGGGGGGGATATGAGACCCAGTACTTC,CSATLIRGGYETQYF,TRBV20-1,NA,15,TRBJ2-5,many
TGTGCCAGCAGTTTAAAGGTGTTTGAACAGTTCTTC,CASSLKVFEQFF,TRBV28,NA,12,TRBJ2-1,NA
TGTGCCAGCAGCTCCCTTACCGGGGGTAGCCCCTCCTACGAGCAGTACTTC,CASSSLTGGSPSYEQYF,TRBV21-1,NA,17,TRBJ2-7,NA
TGCAGCGTTTTTAATATCAGCGGGAGGCGCACCGGGGAGCTGTTTTTT,CSVFNISGRRTGELFF,TRBV29-1,TRBD2,16,TRBJ2-2,few
TGCAGTGAGACGGGACTAGTTATCTACGAGCAGTACTTC,CSETGLVIYEQYF,TRBV20-1,TRBD2,13,TRBJ2-7,NA
TGCAGCGTTGTAAGGGCAGGGACCCTCATCTACGAGCAGTACTTC,CSVVRAGTLIYEQYF,TRBV29-1,NA,15,TRBJ2-7,many
TGCAGCGCCAGGGGAGCGGGAGTGGTCGGGGAGCTGTTTTTT,CSARGAGVVGELFF,TRBV29-1,TRBD2,14,TRBJ2-2,NA
TGTGCCAGCAGAATACTGCCTAGCGGTTACAATGAGCAGTTCTTC,CASRILPSGYNEQFF,TRBV27,TRBD2,15,TRBJ2-1,NA
TGTGCCAGCAGCGTATCTTCAGGACTAGCGTCGGTCAATGAGCAGTTCTTC,CASSVSSGLASVNEQFF,TRBV9,TRBD2,17,TRBJ2-1,NA
TGTGCCAGCAGTTTACACCAGGGGTACTATGGCTACACCTTC,CASSLHQGYYGYTF,TRBV28,NA,14,TRBJ1-2,NA
TGTGCCAGTACCAACAGAGGGATGGGAGAGACCCAGTACTTC,CASTNRGMGETQYF,TRBV19,NA,14,TRBJ2-5,NA
TGTGCCAGCAGTCCCTCCCTAGCGGGAGGGCCTATCCACGAGCAGTACTTC,CASSPSLAGGPIHEQYF,TRBV28,TRBD2,17,TRBJ2-7,few